This T cell receptor beta chain originates from a study of post-analysis software for immune sequencing data. General study points: Roughly five TRBV segments, including TRBV5-6, TRBV5-1 and TRBV20-1, were more frequent in patients than controls.

V lost 2 bases and J lost 3, with 16 bases in between. CDR1 and CDR2 from the germline V gene are DFQATT and SNEGSKA (reference sequence). The CDR3 has 15 residues. Unique molecular identifiers tagged the TCR beta cDNA libraries. MiXCR, applied by TCRdb to the PCR reads, yields one record per CDR3 protein. Of about 540,000 distinct CDR3 sequences in the sample, about a third are singletons; the top ten hold approximately 6%. Worth noting for this clonotype: Its antigen is unknown.

The TCR originated in a girl aged 2 to 17 with multiple sclerosis. The J gene is TRBJ2-5, the V gene TRBV20-1; TRBD1 is a possible D gene (6 bases). Sequencing used blood. The CDR3 DNA reads as TGCAGTGCTAGAACGGCAGGGGTTCCCAAAGAGACCCAGTACTTC. It is translated as CSARTAGVPKETQYF.